One T cell receptor beta chain is described in this entry. The antigen is unknown. The data were taken from a study of CD8+CD57+ T cells in acquired aplastic anemia. Overall study context: Mean DNA quantity obtained from sorted CD4+ and CD8+ cells was 3 to 3.5 ug. General study findings and limits: Sharing between patients and controls was observed for about 27 CD8+ CDR3 sequences.

Patients selected for sequencing had displayed CD8+CD57+ cell expansion by flow cytometry. The study sampled blood from patients who had received no therapy. Genomic DNA, serving as template, underwent TCR beta VDJ and CDR3 profiling. TCRdb re-called the reads with MiXCR, one entry per CDR3 protein. Of 260,000 or so distinct CDR3 sequences in the sample, 45% to 50% were seen once. V gave up 1 base and J gave up 4 bases; unmatched junction bases: 14. The CDR3 runs 19 residues. The germline V gene has CDR1 LNHNV and CDR2 YYDKDF (reference sequence). The chain recombines TRBV15 with TRBJ1-3; 9 bases line up with TRBD1. Sequencing was done on a sample of sorted CD4+, CD8+, or CD8+CD57+ T cells (not recorded which) from PBMCs. The sequence was obtained from a human donor with aplastic anemia. CDR3 sequence: CATSRVVGSQGARGNTIYF. CDR3 coding DNA: TGTGCCACCAGCAGAGTTGTAGGCTCACAGGGGGCGCGGGGAAACACCATATATTTT.